The present TCR beta chain was sequenced within a study of blood T cell repertoires in COVID-19 (dated by TCRdb to the early 2020s). Regarding the research as a whole: The collaborator samples originated in the United States, Italy and Spain and spanned the acute and convalescent phases of COVID-19. Where available, HLA class I and class II types were taken from metadata supplied by the sample provider and were not determined by assay-based typing. Samples came from the ongoing ImmuneRACE study (first 160 participants) plus 1,254 subjects from 6 global collaborators. The sample metadata nearly always contained a de-identified subject ID, COVID-19 status, age in years and sex. Deeply sampled blood TCRbeta repertoires from subjects exposed to, actively infected with, or recovered from COVID-19 were included in the dataset. The prospective study material was composed of cDNA or gDNA derived from T cells, B-cell-depleted T cells, or PBMCs. The repertoires were made available in a free public database intended to serve as a resource for research on the immune response to SARS-CoV-2.

This clone was seen a handful of times. Its antigen target is currently unknown. The record has no base qualities; no much larger clone is one base away. CDR3 length: 17 amino acids, cysteine to phenylalanine. CDR3 DNA is the only sequence kept; it has 51 bases, read in frame from the first base. The germline V gene (reference sequence) provides CDR1 LGHDT and CDR2 YNNKEL. The V and J ends are trimmed by 0 bases and 6 bases, leaving 18 bases between them. Overall study results and their limits: The amount of clinical and demographic metadata varied by source and participant and was provided uncurated.

TCRbeta CDR3 regions were amplified from genomic DNA using the immunoSEQ Assay, a bias-controlled multiplex PCR. Per the authors' processing: The number of nucleated cells in each sample was estimated by amplification of reference gene primers within the assay. Sequence reads were collapsed and filtered to measure the absolute abundance of every unique TCRbeta CDR3 rearrangement. For each sample, productive Simpson clonality was calculated as the square root of Simpson's diversity index across productive rearrangements. What TCRdb holds here is the immuneACCESS table cut down to in-frame rearrangements. Part of the clones is not present; checked against another copy, under half of the missing clones reflect an unresolved V gene, and the others are unexplained. D and trimming come from the DNA, and the V and J calls and clone size come from that table. For this sample there are roughly 250,000 clones; around 85% appear just once. The ten largest clones represent 4% to 4.5% of the sample.

Enrolling through a virtual design, the prospective study's participants ranged in age from about 18 to 100 years and lived across roughly 24 United States geographic areas. Cohort assignment in the prospective study relied on participant-reported clinical history from a screening survey and a study questionnaire. Recovered participants in ImmuneRACE Cohort 3 were defined as having two consecutive negative NP/OP PCR tests, clearance from a healthcare professional, or resolution of symptoms. In the prospective study, whole blood, serum and a nasopharyngeal or oropharyngeal swab were collected from each participant by mobile phlebotomists. Participants in the prospective study had the option to provide additional blood draws and questionnaires over an approximately 2-month period. Before DNA extraction, blood samples from the prospective study were shipped at room temperature or frozen.

The sequence links TRBV3-1 (or the pseudogene TRBV3-2) to TRBJ2-1, with a weak D call of TRBD2 (7 bases match). The material sequenced was PBMCs or T cells enriched from blood (not recorded which). This TCR came from a woman in her 30s who had recovered from COVID-19. The DNA is TGTGCCAGCAGCCAAGATCCGGGGGGCGCCTTCGGCAATGAGCAGTTCTTC. Translated, this gives CASSQDPGGAFGNEQFF.